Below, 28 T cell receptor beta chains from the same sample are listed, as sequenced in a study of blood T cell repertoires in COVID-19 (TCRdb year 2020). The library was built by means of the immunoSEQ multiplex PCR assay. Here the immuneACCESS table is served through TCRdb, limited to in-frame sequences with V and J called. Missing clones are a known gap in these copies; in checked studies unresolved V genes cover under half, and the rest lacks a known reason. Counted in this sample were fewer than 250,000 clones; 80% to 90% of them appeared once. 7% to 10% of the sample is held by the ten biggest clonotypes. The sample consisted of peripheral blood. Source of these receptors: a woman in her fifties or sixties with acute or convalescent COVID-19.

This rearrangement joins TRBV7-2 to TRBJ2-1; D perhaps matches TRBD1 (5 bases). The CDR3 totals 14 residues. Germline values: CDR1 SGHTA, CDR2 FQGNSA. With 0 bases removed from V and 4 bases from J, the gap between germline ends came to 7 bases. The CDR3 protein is CASSLAQEYNEQFF. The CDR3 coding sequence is TGTGCCAGCAGCTTAGCACAGGAGTACAATGAGCAGTTCTTC.

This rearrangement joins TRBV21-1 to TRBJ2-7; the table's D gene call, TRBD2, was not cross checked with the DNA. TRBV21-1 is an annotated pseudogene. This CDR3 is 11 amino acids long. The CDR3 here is CASGGGNEQYF. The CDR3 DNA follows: TGTGCCAGCGGCGGGGGAAACGAGCAGTACTTC.

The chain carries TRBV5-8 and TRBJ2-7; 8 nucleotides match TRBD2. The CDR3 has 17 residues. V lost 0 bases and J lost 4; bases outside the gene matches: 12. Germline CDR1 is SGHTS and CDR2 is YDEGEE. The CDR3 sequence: CASSLDFGSGTQYEQYF. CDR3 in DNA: TGTGCCAGCAGCTTGGATTTTGGTAGCGGGACACAATACGAGCAGTACTTC.

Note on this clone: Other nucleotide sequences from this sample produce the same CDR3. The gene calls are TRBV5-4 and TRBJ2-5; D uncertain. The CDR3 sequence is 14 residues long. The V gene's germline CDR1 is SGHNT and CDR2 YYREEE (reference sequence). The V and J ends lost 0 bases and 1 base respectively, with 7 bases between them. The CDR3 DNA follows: TGTGCCAGCAGCTTGGGTGGCCCCCAAGAGACCCAGTACTTC. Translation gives CASSLGGPQETQYF.

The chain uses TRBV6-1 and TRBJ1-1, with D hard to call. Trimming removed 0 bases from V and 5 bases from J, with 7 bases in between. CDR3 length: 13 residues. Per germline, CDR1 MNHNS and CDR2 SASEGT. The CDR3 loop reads CASSEAARTEAFF. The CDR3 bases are TGTGCCAGCAGTGAAGCAGCCCGGACTGAAGCTTTCTTT.

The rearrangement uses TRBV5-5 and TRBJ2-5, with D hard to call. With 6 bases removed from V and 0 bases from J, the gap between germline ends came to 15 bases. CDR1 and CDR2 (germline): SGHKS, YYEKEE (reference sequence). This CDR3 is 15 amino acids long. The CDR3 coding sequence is TGTGCCAGCATCATTAGAGAGGCAAACCAAGAGACCCAGTACTTC. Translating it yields CASIIREANQETQYF. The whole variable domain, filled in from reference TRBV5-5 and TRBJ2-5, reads DAGVTQSPTHLIKTRGQQVTLRCSPISGHKSVSWYQQVLGQGPQFIFQYYEKEERGRGNFPDRFSARQFPNYSSELNVNALLLGDSALYLCASIIREANQETQYFGPGTRLLVL.

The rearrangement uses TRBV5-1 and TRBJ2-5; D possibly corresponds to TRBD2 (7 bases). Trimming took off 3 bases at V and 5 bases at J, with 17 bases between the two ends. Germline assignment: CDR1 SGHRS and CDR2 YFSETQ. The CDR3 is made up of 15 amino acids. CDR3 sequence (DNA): TGCGCCAGCAGCTGGGGGGGCCTCGGGTCGGAGACCCAGTACTTC. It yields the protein CASSWGGLGSETQYF. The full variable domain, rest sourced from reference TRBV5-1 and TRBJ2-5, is KAGVTQTPRYLIKTRGQQVTLSCSPISGHRSVSWYQQTPGQGLQFLFEYFSETQRNKGNFPGRFSGRQFSNSRSEMNVSTLELGDSALYLCASSWGGLGSETQYFGPGTRLLVL.

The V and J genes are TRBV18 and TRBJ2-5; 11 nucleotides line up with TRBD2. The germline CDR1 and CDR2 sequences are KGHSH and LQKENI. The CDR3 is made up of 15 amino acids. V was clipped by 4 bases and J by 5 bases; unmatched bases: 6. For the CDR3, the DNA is TGTGCCAGCTCACAACTAGCGGGAGCCTGGGAGACCCAGTACTTC. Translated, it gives CASSQLAGAWETQYF.

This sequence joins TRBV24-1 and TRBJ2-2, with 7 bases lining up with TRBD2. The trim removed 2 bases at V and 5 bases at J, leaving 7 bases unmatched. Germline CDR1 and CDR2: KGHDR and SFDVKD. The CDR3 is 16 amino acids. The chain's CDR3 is CATSDSGLVGTGELFF. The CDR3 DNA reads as TGTGCCACCAGTGATTCCGGACTAGTCGGGACCGGGGAGCTGTTTTTT.

CDR3 loop: CASSQGTGENQPQHF. CDR3 DNA: TGCGCCAGCAGCCAAGGGACAGGAGAAAATCAGCCCCAGCATTTT. This sequence joins TRBV4-1 and TRBJ1-5, with 7 nucleotides matching TRBD1. The CDR3 extends over 15 amino acids. Germline CDR1 is MGHRA and CDR2 is YSYEKL. Losses at the gene ends were 1 base for V and 4 bases for J; bases not matched to a gene: 4.

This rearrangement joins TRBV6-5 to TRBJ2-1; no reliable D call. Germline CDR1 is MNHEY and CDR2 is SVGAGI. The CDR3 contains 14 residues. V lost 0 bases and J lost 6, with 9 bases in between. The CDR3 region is CASSYSSSSNEQFF. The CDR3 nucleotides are TGTGCCAGCAGTTACTCCTCCTCTAGCAATGAGCAGTTCTTC.

The DNA for the CDR3 is TGTGCCAGCTCACCCGACAGAAATAATGAAAAACTGTTTTTT. Amino acids: CASSPDRNNEKLFF. The rearrangement uses TRBV18 and TRBJ1-4; D perhaps matches TRBD1 (5 bases). The CDR3 is 14 amino acids. Germline values: CDR1 KGHSH, CDR2 LQKENI. Trimming took 3 bases from V and 4 from J, leaving 9 bases between them.

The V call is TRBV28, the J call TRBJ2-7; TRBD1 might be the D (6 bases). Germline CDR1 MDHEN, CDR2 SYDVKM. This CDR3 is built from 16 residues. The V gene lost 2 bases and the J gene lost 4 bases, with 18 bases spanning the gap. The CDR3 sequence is CASSLTGQRIEYEQYF. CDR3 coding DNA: TGTGCCAGCAGTTTAACCGGACAGCGTATCGAATACGAGCAGTACTTC.

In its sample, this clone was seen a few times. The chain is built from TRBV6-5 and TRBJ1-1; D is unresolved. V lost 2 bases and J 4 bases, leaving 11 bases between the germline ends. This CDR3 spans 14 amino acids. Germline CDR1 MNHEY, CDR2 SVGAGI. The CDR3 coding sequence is TGTGCCAGCAGTTACACCGGCGGGCTCACTGAAGCTTTCTTT. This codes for CASSYTGGLTEAFF.

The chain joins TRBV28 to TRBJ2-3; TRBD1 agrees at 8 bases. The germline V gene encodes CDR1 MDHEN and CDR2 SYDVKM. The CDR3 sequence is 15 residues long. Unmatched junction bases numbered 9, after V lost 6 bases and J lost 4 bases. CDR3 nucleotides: TGTGCCAGCAGCTCAGGGGGCGATCGCTCAGATACGCAGTATTTT. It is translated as CASSSGGDRSDTQYF.

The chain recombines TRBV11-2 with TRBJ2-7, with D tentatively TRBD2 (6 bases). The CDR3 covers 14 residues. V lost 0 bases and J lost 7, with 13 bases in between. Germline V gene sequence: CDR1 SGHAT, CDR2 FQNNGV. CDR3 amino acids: CASSLDRTAGEQYF. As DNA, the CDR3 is TGTGCCAGCAGCTTAGATCGAACGGCGGGGGAGCAGTACTTC.

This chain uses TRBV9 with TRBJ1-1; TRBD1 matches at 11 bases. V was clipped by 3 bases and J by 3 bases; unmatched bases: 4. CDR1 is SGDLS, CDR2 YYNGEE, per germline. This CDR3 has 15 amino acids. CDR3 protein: CASSEMGQGDTEAFF. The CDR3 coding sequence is TGTGCCAGCAGCGAAATGGGACAGGGGGACACTGAAGCTTTCTTT.

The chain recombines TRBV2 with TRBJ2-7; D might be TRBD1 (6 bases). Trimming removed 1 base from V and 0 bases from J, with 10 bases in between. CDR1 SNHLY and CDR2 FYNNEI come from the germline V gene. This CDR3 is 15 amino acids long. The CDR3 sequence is CASSEEGVSSYEQYF. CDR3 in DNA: TGTGCCAGCAGTGAAGAGGGGGTGAGCTCCTACGAGCAGTACTTC.

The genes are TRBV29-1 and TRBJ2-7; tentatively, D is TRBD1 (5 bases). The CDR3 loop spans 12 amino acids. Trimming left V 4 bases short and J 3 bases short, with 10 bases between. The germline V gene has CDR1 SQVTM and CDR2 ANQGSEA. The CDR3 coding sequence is TGCAGCGTTGCAGGGTACGGCTACGAGCAGTACTTC. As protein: CSVAGYGYEQYF.

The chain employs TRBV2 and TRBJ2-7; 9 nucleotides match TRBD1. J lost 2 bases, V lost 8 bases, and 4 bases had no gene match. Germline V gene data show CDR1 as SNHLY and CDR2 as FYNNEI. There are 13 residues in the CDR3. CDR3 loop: CASGRDRAYEQYF. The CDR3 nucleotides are TGTGCCAGCGGCCGGGACAGGGCCTACGAGCAGTACTTC.

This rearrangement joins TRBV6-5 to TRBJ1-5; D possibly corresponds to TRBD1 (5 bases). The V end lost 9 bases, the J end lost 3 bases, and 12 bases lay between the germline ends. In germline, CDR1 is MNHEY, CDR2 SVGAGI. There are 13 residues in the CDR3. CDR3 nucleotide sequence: TGTGCCAGTCAGGGTTTCAACAATCAGCCCCAGCATTTT. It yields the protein CASQGFNNQPQHF.

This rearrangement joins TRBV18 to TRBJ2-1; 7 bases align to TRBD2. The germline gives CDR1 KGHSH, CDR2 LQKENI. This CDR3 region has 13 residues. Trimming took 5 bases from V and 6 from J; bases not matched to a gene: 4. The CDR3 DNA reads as TGTGCCAGCTCAGTCACGGGGGGCAATGAGCAGTTCTTC. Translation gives CASSVTGGNEQFF.

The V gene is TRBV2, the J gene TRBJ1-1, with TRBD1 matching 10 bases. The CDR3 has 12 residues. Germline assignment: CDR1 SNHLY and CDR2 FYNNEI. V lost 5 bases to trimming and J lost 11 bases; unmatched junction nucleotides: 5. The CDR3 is CASSPSGQGAFF. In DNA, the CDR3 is TGTGCCAGCAGTCCCTCGGGACAGGGGGCTTTCTTT. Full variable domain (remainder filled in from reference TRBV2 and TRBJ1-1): EPEVTQTPSHQVTQMGQEVILRCVPISNHLYFYWYRQILGQKVEFLVSFYNNEISEKSEIFDDQFSVERPDGSNFTLKIRSTKLEDSAMYFCASSPSGQGAFFGQGTRLTVV.

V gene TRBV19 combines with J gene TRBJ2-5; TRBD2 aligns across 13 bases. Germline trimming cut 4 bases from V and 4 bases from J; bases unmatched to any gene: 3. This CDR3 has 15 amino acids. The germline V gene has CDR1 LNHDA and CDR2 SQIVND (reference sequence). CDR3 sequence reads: CASSRGLAGVETQYF. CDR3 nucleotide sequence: TGTGCCAGTAGTAGAGGACTAGCGGGAGTAGAGACCCAGTACTTC.

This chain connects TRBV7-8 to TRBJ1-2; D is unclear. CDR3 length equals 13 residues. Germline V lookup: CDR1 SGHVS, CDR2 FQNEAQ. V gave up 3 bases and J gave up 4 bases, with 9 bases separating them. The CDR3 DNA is TGTGCCAGCAGCTTTGACACGACCTATGGCTACACCTTC. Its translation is CASSFDTTYGYTF.

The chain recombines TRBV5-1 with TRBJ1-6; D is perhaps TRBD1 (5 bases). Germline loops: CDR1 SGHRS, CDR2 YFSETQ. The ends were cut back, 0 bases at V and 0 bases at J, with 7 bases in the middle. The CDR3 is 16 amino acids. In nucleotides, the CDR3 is TGCGCCAGCAGCTTGGGGCAGGGCTCCTATAATTCACCCCTCCACTTT. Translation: CASSLGQGSYNSPLHF.

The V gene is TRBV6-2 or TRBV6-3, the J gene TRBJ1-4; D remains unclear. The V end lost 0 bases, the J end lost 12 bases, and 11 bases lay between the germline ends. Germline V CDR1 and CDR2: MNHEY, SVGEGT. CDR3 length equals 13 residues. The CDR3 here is CASSYSRGIELFF. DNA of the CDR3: TGTGCCAGCAGTTACTCGAGAGGAATTGAACTGTTTTTT.

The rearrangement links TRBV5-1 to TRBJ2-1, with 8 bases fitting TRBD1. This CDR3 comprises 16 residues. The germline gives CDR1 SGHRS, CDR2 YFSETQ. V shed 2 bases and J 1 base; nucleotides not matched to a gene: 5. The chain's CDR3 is CASSFPGTGSYNEQFF. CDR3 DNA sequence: TGCGCCAGCAGCTTTCCCGGGACAGGTTCCTACAATGAGCAGTTCTTC.